The 4 T cell receptor beta chains reported below all come from one sample, sequenced in a study of cytomegalovirus exposure and HLA in healthy donors (dated by TCRdb to about 2017). The receptor library was made with the immunoSEQ multiplex PCR assay. TCRdb mirrors the immuneACCESS table, restricted to in-frame sequences. Some clones are absent from its copies; in checked studies, under half trace to an unresolved V gene, and the reason for the others is unknown. For this sample the table gives about 220,000 clones, of which almost 90% were detected only once. The ten largest account for around 3% of the sample. The sample was PBMCs. These receptors all come from a woman in her late teens or twenties in good health and CMV-seronegative.

This clone was seen more than once but under ten times. The V call is TRBV15, the J call TRBJ2-3; TRBD2 agrees at 7 bases. The J segment lost 5 bases and the V segment lost 6 bases, leaving 8 bases of the junction unmatched. The germline CDR1 and CDR2 sequences are LNHNV and YYDKDF (reference sequence). The CDR3 length is 14 residues. CDR3 loop: CATREGGPIDTQYF. CDR3 sequence (DNA): TGTGCCACCAGAGAGGGAGGGCCTATAGATACGCAGTATTTT.

The V and J genes are TRBV10-3 and TRBJ2-3; 12 bases match TRBD2. The CDR3 loop spans 15 amino acids. V lost 6 bases to trimming and J lost 4 bases; unmatched junction nucleotides: 5. Germline V gives CDR1 ENHRY, CDR2 SYGVKD. CDR3 coding DNA: TGTGCCATCAGCCACGGACTAGCGGGATCAGATACGCAGTATTTT. Translated, it gives CAISHGLAGSDTQYF.

The rearrangement joins TRBV4-3 to TRBJ2-7; 11 bases are shared with TRBD2. Germline V gives CDR1 LGHNA, CDR2 YSLEER. V lost 4 bases to trimming and J lost 3 bases; unmatched junction nucleotides: 8. This CDR3 has 16 amino acids. The CDR3 region has the DNA TGCGCCAGCAGCCCGCGTATGGGACTAGCGGACTACGAGCAGTACTTC. Amino acids: CASSPRMGLADYEQYF.

The chain couples TRBV4-3 to TRBJ1-5; D unresolved. The CDR3 has 15 residues. The germline V and J ends were trimmed by 1 base and 3 bases, with 10 bases remaining between them. Looked up from germline, CDR1 is LGHNA and CDR2 is YSLEER. The CDR3 DNA is TGCGCCAGCAGCCAAGCTGGAGGGAACAATCAGCCCCAGCATTTT. It is translated as CASSQAGGNNQPQHF.